These 4 T cell receptor beta chains were all obtained from the same sample, sequenced in a study of T cells in Graves' hyperthyroidism and ophthalmopathy. RNA transcripts provided the source from which TCR beta CDR3 regions were amplified. A set of HTBI primers served as the primers for a first-round RT-PCR of the TCR CDR3. MiXCR, run by TCRdb on the multiplex PCR reads, gives a single entry per CDR3 protein. The table has hundreds of thousands of distinct CDR3 sequences, approximately 16% seen once. Specimen: blood. The receptors were sampled from a woman in her late teens or twenties with Graves' hyperthyroidism.

This clonotype occurred many times. This chain links TRBV7-2 with TRBJ2-5; possible D gene TRBD2, 6 bases. Trimming removed 3 bases at V and 4 bases at J, with 9 bases between. There are 13 residues in the CDR3. CDR1 SGHTA and CDR2 FQGNSA come from the germline V gene. CDR3 bases: TGTGCCAGCAGCTTCCCGGGGGTAGAGACCCAGTACTTC. It translates to CASSFPGVETQYF. The full variable domain, rest sourced from reference TRBV7-2 and TRBJ2-5, is GAGVSQSPSNKVTEKGKDVELRCDPISGHTALYWYRQSLGQGLEFLIYFQGNSAPDKSGLPSDRFSAERTGGSVSTLTIQRTQQEDSAVYLCASSFPGVETQYFGPGTRLLVL.

The chain joins TRBV7-2 to TRBJ1-3, with D hard to call. The germline gives CDR1 SGHTA, CDR2 FQGNSA. Trimming shortened V by 0 bases and J by 0 bases, and 3 bases separated the two germline ends. The CDR3 length is 14 residues. The CDR3 DNA reads as TGTGCCAGCAGCTTAGCAGTCTCTGGAAACACCATATATTTT. Translating it yields CASSLAVSGNTIYF.

The chain has TRBV28 and TRBJ1-6; 10 bases fit TRBD1. V dropped 2 bases and J dropped 9; count of bases not matched to a gene: 4. Germline-derived CDR1 and CDR2 are MDHEN and SYDVKM. The CDR3 spans 15 residues. CDR3 in DNA: TGTGCCAGCAGTTTACGGACAGGGGGGTTTTCACCCCTCCACTTT. Protein sequence: CASSLRTGGFSPLHF.

This clonotype was seen at least ten times. The chain joins TRBV6-5 to TRBJ2-3, with a possible D match to TRBD2 (6 bases). The V end lost 0 bases, the J end lost 5 bases, and 21 bases lay between the germline ends. Germline V gene data show CDR1 as MNHEY and CDR2 as SVGAGI. The CDR3 loop spans 18 amino acids. The CDR3 is CASSYSGLPTLPIDTQYF. CDR3 nucleotides: TGTGCCAGCAGTTACTCGGGACTGCCAACCCTCCCCATAGATACGCAGTATTTT.